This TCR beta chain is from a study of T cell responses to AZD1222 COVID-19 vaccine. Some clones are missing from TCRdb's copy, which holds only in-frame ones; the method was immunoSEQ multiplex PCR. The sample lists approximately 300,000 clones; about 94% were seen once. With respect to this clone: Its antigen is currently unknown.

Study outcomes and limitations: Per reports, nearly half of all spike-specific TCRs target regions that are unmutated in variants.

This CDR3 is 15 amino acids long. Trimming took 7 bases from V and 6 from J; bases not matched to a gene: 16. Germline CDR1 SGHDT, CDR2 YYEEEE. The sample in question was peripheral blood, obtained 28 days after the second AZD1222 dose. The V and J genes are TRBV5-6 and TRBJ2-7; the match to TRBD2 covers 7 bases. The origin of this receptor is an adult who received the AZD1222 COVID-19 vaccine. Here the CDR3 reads CASCGGGARSAEQYF. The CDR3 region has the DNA TGTGCCAGCTGCGGGGGAGGGGCGAGGTCGGCCGAGCAGTACTTC.